A single sample is the source of the 6 T cell receptor beta chains below, sequenced in a study of T cells in Graves' hyperthyroidism and ophthalmopathy. TCR beta CDR3 sequences were amplified from RNA transcripts. Primed by the HTBI set, a first-round RT-PCR was run on the TCR CDR3. TCRdb recomputed calls from the multiplex PCR reads with MiXCR, one row per CDR3 protein. The sample shows around 270,000 distinct CDR3 sequences, less than 20% of them seen only once. The material sequenced was blood. The receptors were gathered from a man over 45 with Graves' ophthalmopathy.

The V gene is TRBV6-9, the J gene TRBJ1-2; D unresolved. CDR3 size: 13 residues. Trimming cost V 3 bases and J 3 bases, with 8 bases left between them. Germline V gives CDR1 MNHGY, CDR2 SVAAGI. The CDR3 is CASSYSQDYGYTF. CDR3 sequence (DNA): TGTGCCAGCAGTTACAGTCAGGACTATGGCTACACCTTC.

This clonotype was recorded at least ten times. This chain uses TRBV3-1 with TRBJ1-1; D perhaps matches TRBD1 (6 bases). In germline, CDR1 is LGHDT, CDR2 YNNKEL (reference sequence). Trimming took off 1 base at V and 7 bases at J, with 10 bases between the two ends. This CDR3 comprises 13 residues. CDR3 nucleotides: TGTGCCAGCAGCCAAGTAAGGGGGGGTGAAGCTTTCTTT. Protein: CASSQVRGGEAFF.

The CDR3, as DNA: TGTGCCAGCAGTTGGCGACTAGCGGGAAGGACCGGGGAGCTGTTTTTT. This encodes CASSWRLAGRTGELFF. The rearrangement joins TRBV27 to TRBJ2-2, with 11 nucleotides matching TRBD2. CDR1 and CDR2 from the germline V gene are MNHEY and SMNVEV (reference sequence). The CDR3 has 16 amino acids. Trimming removed 4 bases from V and 5 bases from J; junction bases left unmatched: 6.

The table lists this clonotype with a few counts. This chain connects TRBV3-1 to TRBJ1-3; no reliable D call. Germline CDR1 and CDR2: LGHDT and YNNKEL (reference sequence). This CDR3 has 15 amino acids. The germline V and J ends were trimmed by 5 bases and 1 base, with 12 bases remaining between them. The CDR3 here is CASSVEAGSGNTIYF. CDR3 bases: TGTGCCAGCAGCGTAGAAGCGGGGTCTGGAAACACCATATATTTT.

This rearrangement joins TRBV28 to TRBJ1-1; TRBD1 is a possible D gene (6 bases). The CDR3 spans 14 residues. Germline V gene lookup returns CDR1 MDHEN and CDR2 SYDVKM. Trimming removed 5 bases from V and 1 base from J, with 11 bases in between. CDR3: CASSPGVENTEAFF. CDR3 coding DNA: TGTGCCAGCAGTCCAGGGGTGGAGAACACTGAAGCTTTCTTT.

This chain connects TRBV19 to TRBJ1-1; unclear D gene. This CDR3 region has 12 residues. V lost 5 bases and J lost 11, with 15 bases in between. Germline-derived CDR1 and CDR2 are LNHDA and SQIVND (reference sequence). The CDR3 loop reads CASSSHRLGAFF. The CDR3, as DNA: TGTGCCAGTAGTTCACATCGGCTGGGGGCTTTCTTT.